The clone carrying this TCR beta chain was seen just once. Its antigen is unidentified. General study points: Tumor memory CD4+ T cell TCR gene usage was found to cluster with blood and lymph node memory CD4+ cells and with lymph node naive CD4+ cells. Greatest tumor Treg TCR overlap was with tumor naive CD4+ cells.

Semi-nested PCR with Nested Universal Primer A followed constant-region reverse priming of full-length variable regions. MiXCR, applied by TCRdb to the 5' RACE reads, yields one record per CDR3 protein. Here the sample spans around 21,000 distinct CDR3 sequences, less than 40% being singletons. Material: tumor-infiltrating naive CD4+ T cells sorted from the breast tumor. As for subset: naive CD4+ T cells, CD4+CD45RA+CD25-. The receptor was derived from a female donor with breast cancer.

CDR3: CASSLRWHENEQFF. CDR3 sequence (DNA): TGTGCCAGCAGCTTACGATGGCACGAGAATGAGCAGTTCTTC. The gene calls are TRBV7-2 and TRBJ2-1, with D hard to call. The germline V gene has CDR1 SGHTA and CDR2 FQGNSA. V was cut by 2 bases and J by 7 bases, with 12 bases left in between. The CDR3 has 14 residues.